This T cell receptor beta chain is drawn from a study of T cells in Graves' hyperthyroidism and ophthalmopathy. Study background: Blood from the periphery was taken at initial diagnosis, before any treatment.

This clonotype was seen repeatedly, ten times or more. The antigen remains undetermined. Germline loops: CDR1 MNHNS, CDR2 SASEGT. The CDR3 runs to 14 residues. Trimming left V 6 bases short and J 12 bases short, with 21 bases between. RNA transcripts gave rise to amplified TCR beta CDR3 regions. The TCR CDR3 was amplified in a first-round RT-PCR using the HTBI primer set. In TCRdb, the multiplex PCR reads were re-called with MiXCR into one record per CDR3 protein. The repertoire consists of more than 500,000 distinct CDR3 sequences, with around 15% occurring once and the leading ten covering around 4%. Study-level points and caveats: Ophthalmopathy and stable hyperthyroidism were told apart by a 13 V-J model.

The TCR sequence derives from a woman in her 30s with Graves' hyperthyroidism. The chain carries TRBV6-1 and TRBJ2-4, with a possible D match to TRBD2 (6 bases). Sequencing was done on a sample of blood. In DNA form, the CDR3 reads TGTGCCAGCAGCGAATATTCCCTGACTAGACATCAGTACTTC. Translation gives CASSEYSLTRHQYF.